Each of the 30 T cell receptor beta chains below was sequenced from the same sample in a study of cytomegalovirus exposure and HLA in healthy donors. PCR used 60 Vbeta primers and 13 Jbeta primers. Measured with immunoSEQ multiplex PCR; TCRdb has only the in-frame clones, and not every one. Of about 130,000 clones listed, roughly four fifths are singletons. Sequenced sample: PBMCs. Receptors were obtained from a female donor in good health and CMV-seropositive.

CDR3 nucleotide sequence: TGTGCCAGCAGAGCACAGGGGGCTATGAACACTGAAGCTTTCTTT. Its protein product is CASRAQGAMNTEAFF. This chain links TRBV11-2 with TRBJ1-1; 9 bases fit TRBD1. Trimming took 6 bases from V and 0 from J; bases not matched to a gene: 5. In germline, CDR1 is SGHAT, CDR2 FQNNGV. CDR3 length equals 15 residues.

V and J are TRBV9 and TRBJ2-5; perhaps TRBD2 as D (5 bases). V gave up 4 bases and J gave up 5 bases, with 21 bases separating them. Germline CDR1 and CDR2: SGDLS and YYNGEE. This CDR3 spans 16 amino acids. The CDR3 DNA is TGTGCCAGCAGCAGGACTCCGAAGACGTCGGGGGAGACCCAGTACTTC. As protein: CASSRTPKTSGETQYF.

The chain employs TRBV19 and TRBJ2-7; 9 bases line up with TRBD1. Looked up from germline, CDR1 is LNHDA and CDR2 is SQIVND (reference sequence). V gave up 9 bases and J gave up 6 bases; unmatched junction bases: 15. This CDR3 comprises 15 residues. The CDR3 spells CASAPMDRGGGEQYF. The DNA for the CDR3 is TGTGCCAGCGCCCCTATGGACAGGGGAGGAGGCGAGCAGTACTTC.

As for this clone: The junction differs from germline at one of its ends, possibly a read error. V gene TRBV14 combines with J gene TRBJ2-1; D call uncertain. This CDR3 contains 12 residues. CDR1 and CDR2 (germline): SGHDN, FVKESK. The CDR3 region has the DNA TGTGCCAGCAGCCAAGGCTACAGTGAGCAGTTCTTC. Protein: CASSQGYSEQFF. Full variable domain (missing parts from reference TRBV14 and TRBJ2-1): EAGVTQFPSHSVIEKGQTVTLRCDPISGHDNLYWYRRVMGKEIKFLLHFVKESKQDESGMPNNRFLAERTGGTYSTLKVQPAELEDSGVYFCASSQGYSEQFFGPGTRLTVL.

This chain connects TRBV7-2 to TRBJ2-3; the D gene is possibly TRBD1 (6 bases). The germline V gene has CDR1 SGHTA and CDR2 FQGNSA. Trimming shortened V by 0 bases and J by 4 bases, and 17 bases separated the two germline ends. The CDR3 sequence is 17 residues long. The CDR3 protein is CASSLAPGGRGPDTQYF. In nucleotides, the CDR3 is TGTGCCAGCAGCTTAGCCCCTGGGGGCAGGGGCCCAGATACGCAGTATTTT.

The V gene is TRBV2, the J gene TRBJ1-1; 9 bases line up with TRBD1. The germline V gene has CDR1 SNHLY and CDR2 FYNNEI. The CDR3 length is 15 residues. The ends lost 4 bases at V and 2 bases at J; junction bases unmatched: 5. CDR3 sequence: CASSVMGQGNTEAFF. In DNA, the CDR3 is TGTGCCAGCAGTGTTATGGGACAGGGAAACACTGAAGCTTTCTTT. Together with reference TRBV2 and TRBJ1-1, the CDR3 gives the full variable domain: EPEVTQTPSHQVTQMGQEVILRCVPISNHLYFYWYRQILGQKVEFLVSFYNNEISEKSEIFDDQFSVERPDGSNFTLKIRSTKLEDSAMYFCASSVMGQGNTEAFFGQGTRLTVV.

The chain couples TRBV18 to TRBJ2-5, with 11 bases aligning to TRBD1. Germline values: CDR1 KGHSH, CDR2 LQKENI. J lost 4 bases, V lost 6 bases, and 7 bases had no gene match. CDR3 length: 15 amino acids. CDR3 DNA: TGTGCCAGCTCCCTGGGACAGGGGGGCTCAGAGACCCAGTACTTC. It encodes CASSLGQGGSETQYF.

This chain connects TRBV5-1 to TRBJ2-3, with a tentative D call TRBD2 (6 bases). There are 15 residues in the CDR3. Germline V lookup: CDR1 SGHRS, CDR2 YFSETQ. V dropped 4 bases and J dropped 0 bases, with 12 bases sitting between them. DNA for the CDR3: TGCGCCAGCAGCCACACTAGCCCGAGCACAGATACGCAGTATTTT. Its protein is CASSHTSPSTDTQYF. Together with reference TRBV5-1 and TRBJ2-3, the CDR3 gives the full variable domain: KAGVTQTPRYLIKTRGQQVTLSCSPISGHRSVSWYQQTPGQGLQFLFEYFSETQRNKGNFPGRFSGRQFSNSRSEMNVSTLELGDSALYLCASSHTSPSTDTQYFGPGTRLTVL.

J is TRBJ2-1 and V is TRBV9, with TRBD1 identical over 8 bases. Losses at the gene ends were 0 bases for V and 15 bases for J; bases not matched to a gene: 8. The CDR3 length is 13 residues. Germline lookup yields CDR1 SGDLS and CDR2 YYNGEE. CDR3 coding DNA: TGTGCCAGCAGCGTAGGCAGGGGGCAACGTCCGTTCTTC. Translation gives CASSVGRGQRPFF.

The chain uses TRBV6-5 and TRBJ1-3, with D maybe TRBD1 (6 bases). Per the germline V gene, CDR1 is MNHEY and CDR2 is SVGAGI. Trimming left V 4 bases short and J 3 bases short, with 13 bases between. CDR3 size: 15 residues. This CDR3 reads CASSWGQGGGNTIYF. CDR3 DNA sequence: TGTGCCAGCAGTTGGGGGCAGGGCGGTGGAAACACCATATATTTT.

This chain uses TRBV27 with TRBJ2-6; D not certain. Germline V gives CDR1 MNHEY, CDR2 SMNVEV (reference sequence). This CDR3 is built from 13 residues. With 3 bases removed from V and 3 bases from J, the gap between germline ends came to 3 bases. CDR3 protein: CASSFLGANVLTF. CDR3 nucleotide sequence: TGTGCCAGCAGTTTCCTTGGGGCCAACGTCCTGACTTTC.

The chain combines TRBV16 with TRBJ2-7; the D gene is possibly TRBD2 (5 bases). Germline V gene data show CDR1 as KGHSY and CDR2 as FQNENV. V gave up 2 bases and J gave up 7 bases, with 9 bases separating them. The CDR3 runs 12 residues. The CDR3 loop is CASSQTPGEQYF. CDR3 DNA: TGTGCCAGCAGCCAAACCCCGGGGGAGCAGTACTTC.

The table lists this clone with a few counts. The chain has TRBV7-7 and TRBJ2-3; 11 bases are a match to TRBD2. This CDR3 is built from 14 residues. Germline loops: CDR1 SSHAT, CDR2 FNYEAQ (reference sequence). V shed 5 bases, J shed 8 bases, and the junction held 6 bases outside the gene matches. DNA of the CDR3: TGTGCCAGCAGCCCGGGACTAGCGGTGGTTACGCAGTATTTT. Its translation is CASSPGLAVVTQYF.

The chain uses TRBV18 and TRBJ2-7, with 11 positions matching TRBD1. The V gene end was trimmed by 3 bases and the J gene end by 5 bases; junction bases not matched to a gene: 6. CDR3 length: 15 amino acids. Germline CDR1 is KGHSH and CDR2 is LQKENI. This chain's CDR3 is CASSPRGQGGNEQYF. The CDR3 nucleotides read TGTGCCAGCTCACCGAGGGGACAGGGGGGGAACGAGCAGTACTTC.

The chain recombines TRBV29-1 with TRBJ1-2, with a possible D match to TRBD1 (6 bases). Between the trimmed V and J ends, which lost 4 bases and 8 bases, there was a span of 11 bases. The CDR3 totals 11 residues. CDR1 is SQVTM and CDR2 is ANQGSEA in the germline V gene. The CDR3 spells CSVVGGEGYTF. The CDR3, as DNA: TGCAGCGTTGTAGGGGGGGAGGGCTACACCTTC.

The chain employs TRBV10-3 and TRBJ2-5, with TRBD1 matching 10 bases. The CDR3 consists of 14 residues. Looked up from germline, CDR1 is ENHRY and CDR2 is SYGVKD. Trimming removed 6 bases from V and 3 bases from J; junction bases left unmatched: 4. CDR3 region: CAIRAGTGEETQYF. In nucleotides, the CDR3 is TGTGCCATCAGGGCCGGGACAGGGGAAGAGACCCAGTACTTC.

This rearrangement joins TRBV5-4 to TRBJ1-3; unclear D gene. In germline, CDR1 is SGHNT, CDR2 YYREEE (reference sequence). There are 15 residues in the CDR3. Trimming pared 1 base from V and 4 bases from J, leaving 12 bases between. CDR3 residues: CASSLSLGPGNTIYF. Written as DNA, the CDR3 is TGTGCCAGCAGCTTGTCACTAGGGCCCGGAAACACCATATATTTT.

The V gene is TRBV30, the J gene TRBJ2-7; 12 positions match TRBD2. J gave up 4 bases and V 7 bases, and 5 bases lay outside the gene matches. Germline CDR1 and CDR2: GTSNPN and SVGIG (reference sequence). This CDR3 contains 13 residues. The DNA of the CDR3 is TGTGCCTACGGACTAGCGGGAATTTACGAGCAGTACTTC. This gives the protein CAYGLAGIYEQYF. Based on the CDR3 plus reference TRBV30 and TRBJ2-7, the full variable domain is SQTIHQWPATLVQPVGSPLSLECTVEGTSNPNLYWYRQAAGRGLQLLFYSVGIGQISSEVPQNLSASRPQDRQFILSSKKLLLSDSGFYLCAYGLAGIYEQYFGPGTRLTVT.

This clone was counted only a few times. The genes are TRBV6-6 and TRBJ2-2, with 7 bases fitting TRBD1. The CDR3 runs to 15 residues. Looked up from germline, CDR1 is MNHNY and CDR2 is SVGAGI (reference sequence). The V gene end was trimmed by 7 bases and the J gene end by 8 bases; junction bases not matched to a gene: 13. Here the CDR3 reads CASTLPATGRGELFF. The DNA of the CDR3 is TGTGCCAGCACCCTACCCGCGACAGGGCGGGGGGAGCTGTTTTTT.

V gene TRBV6-6 combines with J gene TRBJ2-3, with 7 bases that match TRBD1. Germline V gene lookup returns CDR1 MNHNY and CDR2 SVGAGI (reference sequence). The CDR3 spans 14 residues. V gave up 7 bases and J gave up 2 bases; unmatched junction bases: 6. The CDR3: CASIPGQPTDTQYF. CDR3 sequence (DNA): TGTGCCAGCATACCGGGACAGCCCACAGATACGCAGTATTTT.

The chain is built from TRBV12-5 and TRBJ2-1; 8 bases map to TRBD1. Germline CDR1 and CDR2: LGHNT and FRNRAP. V lost 4 bases, J lost 5 bases, and 4 bases stayed unmatched. The CDR3 is 14 residues long. This CDR3 reads CASGSGTGNNEQFF. As DNA, the CDR3 is TGTGCTAGTGGTTCCGGGACAGGCAACAATGAGCAGTTCTTC.

The CDR3 sequence: CASSPTGVLDTQYF. The CDR3 nucleotides are TGCGCCAGCAGCCCGACAGGGGTCCTAGATACGCAGTATTTT. This chain uses TRBV4-1 with TRBJ2-3; 8 nucleotides line up with TRBD1. The CDR3 sequence is 14 residues long. Germline CDR1 MGHRA, CDR2 YSYEKL. J was trimmed by 5 bases and V by 4 bases; bases with no gene match: 5.

The V call is TRBV6-1, the J call TRBJ2-7; 8 bases are a match to TRBD2. The V and J ends lost 5 bases and 3 bases, in that order; junction bases with no gene match: 9. The germline gives CDR1 MNHNS, CDR2 SASEGT. The CDR3 has 15 amino acids. For the CDR3, the DNA is TGTGCCAGCAGTCCTTACTTGAGCGGGAGCTACGAGCAGTACTTC. This translates into CASSPYLSGSYEQYF.

With respect to this clone: Germline is not matched at one junction end, which may reflect a read error. The chain recombines TRBV7-9 with TRBJ2-3; 8 bases map to TRBD1. Germline V gives CDR1 SEHNR, CDR2 FQNEAQ (reference sequence). The CDR3 runs to 16 residues. CDR3 in amino acids: CSSSSRTGPVGDTQYF. CDR3 bases: TGTTCCAGCAGCTCTAGGACAGGGCCCGTGGGGGATACGCAGTATTTT. The variable domain in full, completed from reference TRBV7-9 and TRBJ2-3, reads DTGVSQNPRHKITKRGQNVTFRCDPISEHNRLYWYRQTLGQGPEFLTYFQNEAQLEKSRLLSDRFSAERPKGSFSTLEIQRTEQGDSAMYLCSSSSRTGPVGDTQYFGPGTRLTVL.

The chain joins TRBV7-3 to TRBJ2-3, with 11 bases lining up with TRBD2. V lost 1 base, J lost 4 bases, and 4 bases stayed unmatched. Germline V lookup: CDR1 SGHTA, CDR2 FQGTGA. There are 16 residues in the CDR3. The CDR3 here is CASSLRLAGRADTQYF. The CDR3 nucleotides read TGTGCCAGCAGCTTAAGACTAGCGGGAAGGGCAGATACGCAGTATTTT.

This clone came up once. The V gene is TRBV6-5, the J gene TRBJ2-1; tentative D call: TRBD1 (8 bases). V shed 5 bases and J shed 10 bases, with 15 bases lying between them. The CDR3 extends over 13 amino acids. Germline lookup yields CDR1 MNHEY and CDR2 SVGAGI. This CDR3 is CASSGDRGLEQFF. The DNA for the CDR3 is TGTGCCAGCAGTGGCGACAGGGGACTAGAGCAGTTCTTC.

Only one count was recorded for this clone. The chain couples TRBV27 to TRBJ2-7; 9 nucleotides agree with TRBD2. The CDR3 length is 17 residues. Germline CDR1 MNHEY, CDR2 SMNVEV (reference sequence). V gave up 3 bases and J gave up 3 bases; unmatched junction bases: 12. CDR3 coding DNA: TGTGCCAGCAGTTTCCACCCCTCGGGACTAGCTGTCTACGAGCAGTACTTC. Translated, it gives CASSFHPSGLAVYEQYF.

The chain employs TRBV4-1 and TRBJ2-1; perhaps TRBD1 as D (5 bases). The CDR3 totals 15 residues. V shed 1 base and J shed 6 bases, with 13 bases lying between them. In germline, CDR1 is MGHRA, CDR2 YSYEKL. CDR3 residues: CASSQVGSTGNEQFF. The CDR3 DNA follows: TGCGCCAGCAGCCAAGTAGGCTCTACAGGCAATGAGCAGTTCTTC.

The gene calls are TRBV2 and TRBJ2-1, with 12 nucleotides matching TRBD2. This CDR3 spans 16 amino acids. Looked up from germline, CDR1 is SNHLY and CDR2 is FYNNEI. V lost 5 bases and J lost 5; bases outside the gene matches: 7. The CDR3 region is CASSRLAGGKDNEQFF. The CDR3 nucleotides are TGTGCCAGCAGTCGGCTAGCGGGGGGGAAAGACAATGAGCAGTTCTTC.

This chain joins TRBV27 and TRBJ2-1; TRBD2 aligns across 12 bases. The J segment lost 8 bases and the V segment lost 4 bases, leaving 9 bases of the junction unmatched. In germline, CDR1 is MNHEY, CDR2 SMNVEV (reference sequence). The CDR3 loop spans 16 amino acids. The CDR3: CASSSGLAGRFDEQFF. For the CDR3, the DNA is TGTGCCAGCAGTTCCGGACTAGCGGGAAGGTTCGATGAGCAGTTCTTC.